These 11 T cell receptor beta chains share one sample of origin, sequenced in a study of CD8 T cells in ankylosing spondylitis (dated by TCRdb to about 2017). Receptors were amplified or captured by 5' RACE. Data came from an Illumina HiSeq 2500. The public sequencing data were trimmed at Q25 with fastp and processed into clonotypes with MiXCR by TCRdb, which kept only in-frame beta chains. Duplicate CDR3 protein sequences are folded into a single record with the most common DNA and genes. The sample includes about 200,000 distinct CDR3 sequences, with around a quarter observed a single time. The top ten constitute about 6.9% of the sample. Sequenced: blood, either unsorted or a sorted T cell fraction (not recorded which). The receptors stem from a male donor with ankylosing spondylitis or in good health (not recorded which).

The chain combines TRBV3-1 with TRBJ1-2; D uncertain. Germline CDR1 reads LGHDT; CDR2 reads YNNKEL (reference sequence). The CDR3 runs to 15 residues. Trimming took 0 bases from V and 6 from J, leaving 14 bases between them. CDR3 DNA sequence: TGTGCCAGCAGCCAAGAATGGAAGGCTGTGGATGGCTACACCTTC. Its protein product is CASSQEWKAVDGYTF.

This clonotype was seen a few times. The CDR3: CASSSAGTSVEQFF. The CDR3 DNA reads TGTGCCAGCAGTTCAGCCGGGACTAGCGTTGAGCAGTTCTTC. The V gene is TRBV27, the J gene TRBJ2-1; 10 bases map to TRBD2. Losses at the gene ends were 4 bases for V and 9 bases for J; bases not matched to a gene: 6. The CDR3 spans 14 residues. From germline, CDR1 is MNHEY and CDR2 SMNVEV (reference sequence).

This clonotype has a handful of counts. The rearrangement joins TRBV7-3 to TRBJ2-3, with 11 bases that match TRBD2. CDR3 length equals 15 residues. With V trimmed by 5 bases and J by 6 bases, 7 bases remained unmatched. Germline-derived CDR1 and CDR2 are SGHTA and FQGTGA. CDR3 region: CASSPTSGSGDTQYF. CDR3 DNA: TGTGCCAGCAGCCCAACTAGCGGGAGTGGTGATACGCAGTATTTT.

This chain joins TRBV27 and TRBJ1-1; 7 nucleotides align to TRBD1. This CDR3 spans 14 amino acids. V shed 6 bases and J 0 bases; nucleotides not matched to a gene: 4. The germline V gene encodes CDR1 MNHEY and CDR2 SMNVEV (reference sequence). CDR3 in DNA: TGTGCCAGCAGCAGGGGGGCGGTGAACACTGAAGCTTTCTTT. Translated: CASSRGAVNTEAFF.

The DNA of the CDR3 is TGTGCCAGCAGCCCCGGGACTAGCGGGAGGGGGGAGCTGTTTTTT. Its translation is CASSPGTSGRGELFF. V gene TRBV9 combines with J gene TRBJ2-2; 15 bases match TRBD2. Germline CDR1 is SGDLS and CDR2 is YYNGEE. The CDR3 runs 15 residues. J gave up 8 bases and V 4 bases, and 3 bases lay outside the gene matches.

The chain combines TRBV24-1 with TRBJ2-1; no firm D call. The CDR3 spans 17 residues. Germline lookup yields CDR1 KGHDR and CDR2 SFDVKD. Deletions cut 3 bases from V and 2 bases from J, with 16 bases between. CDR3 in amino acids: CATSDPARPFTYNEQFF. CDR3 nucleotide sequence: TGTGCCACCAGTGATCCGGCCCGTCCATTTACCTACAATGAGCAGTTCTTC.

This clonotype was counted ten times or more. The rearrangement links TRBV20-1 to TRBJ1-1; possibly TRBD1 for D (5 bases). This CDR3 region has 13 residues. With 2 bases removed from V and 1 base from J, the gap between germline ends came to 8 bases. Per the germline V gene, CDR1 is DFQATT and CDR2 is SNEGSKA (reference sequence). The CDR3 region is CSARNRRNTEAFF. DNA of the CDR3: TGCAGTGCTAGAAACAGGAGGAACACTGAAGCTTTCTTT.

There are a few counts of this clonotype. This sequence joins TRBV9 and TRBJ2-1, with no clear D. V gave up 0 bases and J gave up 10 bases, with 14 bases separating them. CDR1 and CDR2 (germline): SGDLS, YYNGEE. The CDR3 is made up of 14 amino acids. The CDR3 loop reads CASSVAAYIGEQFF. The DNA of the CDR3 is TGTGCCAGCAGCGTAGCGGCCTATATAGGCGAGCAGTTCTTC.

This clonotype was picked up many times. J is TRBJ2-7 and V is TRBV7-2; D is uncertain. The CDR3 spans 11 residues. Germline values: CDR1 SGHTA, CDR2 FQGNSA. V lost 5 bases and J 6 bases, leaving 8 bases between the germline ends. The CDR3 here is CASSPKTEQYF. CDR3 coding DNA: TGTGCCAGCAGCCCTAAGACCGAGCAGTACTTC.

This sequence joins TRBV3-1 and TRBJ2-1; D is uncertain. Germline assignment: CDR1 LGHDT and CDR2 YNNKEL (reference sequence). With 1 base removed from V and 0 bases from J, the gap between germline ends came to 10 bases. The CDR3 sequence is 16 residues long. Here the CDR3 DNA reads TGTGCCAGCAGCCAAGTCTTGGCTTACTCCTACAATGAGCAGTTCTTC. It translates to CASSQVLAYSYNEQFF.

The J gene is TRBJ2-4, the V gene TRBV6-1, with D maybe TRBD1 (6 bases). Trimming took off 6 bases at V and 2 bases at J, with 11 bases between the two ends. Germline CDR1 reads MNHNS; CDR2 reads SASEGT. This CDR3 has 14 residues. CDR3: CASRRTATKNIQYF. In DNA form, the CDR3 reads TGTGCCAGCAGGCGGACAGCTACCAAAAACATTCAGTACTTC.